The T cell receptor beta chain described here comes from a study of CD8 T cells in ankylosing spondylitis. V lost 1 base and J 2 bases, leaving 5 bases between the germline ends. Germline V gene lookup returns CDR1 LNHNV and CDR2 YYDKDF (reference sequence). The CDR3 is 14 residues long. This clonotype was seen ten or more times. The target antigen is unknown. TCRdb itself ran the 5' RACE reads through MiXCR, one entry per CDR3 protein. The table lists around 280,000 distinct CDR3 sequences, around 19% of them singletons, with 7.5% to 9% in the top ten. The study, taken as a whole, reports: The study looked at matched synovial fluid samples from ankylosing spondylitis patients. Disease-linked clones were reported to be significantly enriched there. Within peripheral blood, clones linked to disease were CD8+ and relatively rare.

The specimen sequenced was blood, either unsorted or a sorted T cell fraction (not recorded which). V gene TRBV15 combines with J gene TRBJ2-2; D is uncertain. This TCR derives from a male donor with ankylosing spondylitis or in good health (not recorded which). The CDR3 is CATSRGQNTGELFF. CDR3 nucleotides: TGTGCCACCAGCAGAGGACAAAACACCGGGGAGCTGTTTTTT.